Below, 20 T cell receptor beta chains from the same sample are listed, as sequenced in a study of blood T cell repertoires in COVID-19. TCRdb's table, derived via immunoSEQ multiplex PCR, lists solely in-frame clones and lacks some. This sample has around 65,000 clones, with approximately 75% found just once. Input material: peripheral blood. The receptors come from a human donor in a cohort sampled during active COVID-19.

V is TRBV21-1 and J is TRBJ2-3; the tabulated D call, TRBD2, remains unverified against the DNA. TRBV21-1 is a recognized pseudogene. The CDR3 is made up of 13 amino acids. In DNA form, the CDR3 reads TGTGCCGGATTAGCGGGGGGAGTTGATACGCAGTATTTT. Its translation: CAGLAGGVDTQYF.

This rearrangement joins TRBV3-1 (or the pseudogene TRBV3-2) to TRBJ2-5, with D possibly TRBD2 on 6 matching bases. Germline V gene data show CDR1 as LGHDT and CDR2 as YNNKEL (reference sequence). The CDR3 extends over 16 amino acids. Trimming left V 1 base short and J 2 bases short, with 14 bases between. The CDR3 DNA reads TGTGCCAGCAGCCAAGGCAATCTAGCGTTTCAAGAGACCCAGTACTTC. This encodes CASSQGNLAFQETQYF.

V is TRBV5-1 and J is TRBJ2-7; 12 nucleotides match TRBD1. The V and J ends lost 5 bases and 7 bases, in that order; junction bases with no gene match: 10. This CDR3 has 15 residues. CDR1 and CDR2 (germline): SGHRS, YFSETQ. The CDR3 here is CASRSPGQGAGEQYF. For the CDR3, the DNA is TGCGCCAGCAGATCTCCGGGACAGGGGGCGGGGGAGCAGTACTTC.

The V gene is TRBV19, the J gene TRBJ1-5; 11 positions match TRBD1. The CDR3 is 13 residues long. In germline, CDR1 is LNHDA, CDR2 SQIVND (reference sequence). After removal of 11 bases from V and 11 bases from J, the junction contained 11 bases not matched to a gene. CDR3 protein: CAGSGTGGTAQHF. CDR3 sequence (DNA): TGTGCCGGCTCCGGGACAGGGGGTACGGCCCAGCATTTT.

This chain connects TRBV6-2 or TRBV6-3 to TRBJ1-2, with a weak D call TRBD1 (6 bases). The CDR3 is made up of 15 amino acids. Germline assignment: CDR1 MNHEY and CDR2 SVGEGT. The V gene lost 5 bases and the J gene lost 4 bases, with 17 bases spanning the gap. For the CDR3, the DNA is TGTGCCAGCAGTGACCCACAGGGTTCGGTCTATGGCTACACCTTC. This encodes CASSDPQGSVYGYTF.

This chain joins TRBV5-1 and TRBJ2-7, with 8 bases lining up with TRBD1. CDR1 and CDR2 from the germline V gene are SGHRS and YFSETQ. The CDR3 is made up of 14 amino acids. Trimming cost V 5 bases and J 4 bases; bases outside gene matches: 8. The CDR3 nucleotides are TGCGCCAGCAGTATTCGGACAGGGTTTTACGAGCAGTACTTC. Protein sequence: CASSIRTGFYEQYF.

This clone was found a few times. V usage is TRBV4-1 and J usage is TRBJ1-2; a possible D gene is TRBD1 (6 bases). The V gene's germline CDR1 is MGHRA and CDR2 YSYEKL. The CDR3 has 14 residues. With 6 bases removed from V and 3 bases from J, the gap between germline ends came to 14 bases. CDR3: CASRPEGGDYGYTF. CDR3 nucleotides: TGCGCCAGCAGACCGGAGGGGGGGGACTATGGCTACACCTTC.

The chain joins TRBV27 to TRBJ1-4; D perhaps matches TRBD1 (5 bases). Germline values: CDR1 MNHEY, CDR2 SMNVEV (reference sequence). Trimming took 6 bases from V and 5 from J, leaving 7 bases between them. The CDR3 has 12 residues. The CDR3 nucleotides are TGTGCCAGCAGCCAGGGCAATGAAAAACTGTTTTTT. Translation: CASSQGNEKLFF.

This clone was detected only a few times. The chain is built from TRBV27 and TRBJ2-7; 7 positions match TRBD2. The CDR3 contains 16 residues. Trimming cost V 1 base and J 2 bases; bases outside gene matches: 8. In germline, CDR1 is MNHEY, CDR2 SMNVEV (reference sequence). The CDR3 is CASSLLPAGSTYEQYF. CDR3 coding DNA: TGTGCCAGCAGTTTATTACCAGCGGGATCGACCTACGAGCAGTACTTC.

This chain connects TRBV4-2 to TRBJ2-4; D is perhaps TRBD2 (5 bases). The CDR3 has 12 amino acids. With 1 base removed from V and 10 bases from J, the gap between germline ends came to 8 bases. Per the germline V gene, CDR1 is LGHNA and CDR2 is YNFKEQ. In DNA, the CDR3 is TGTGCCAGCAGCCAAGTATCGGGAATTCAGTACTTC. As protein: CASSQVSGIQYF.

The rearrangement joins TRBV4-2 to TRBJ1-4, with D unclear. This CDR3 has 14 residues. The germline V and J ends were trimmed by 4 bases and 0 bases, with 6 bases remaining between them. CDR1 LGHNA and CDR2 YNFKEQ come from the germline V gene. CDR3 residues: CASSRQATNEKLFF. As DNA, the CDR3 is TGTGCCAGCAGCCGCCAGGCAACTAATGAAAAACTGTTTTTT.

For the CDR3, the DNA is TGTGCCAGCAGCCCCGACGGGGGGGGGACTGAAGCTTTCTTT. The encoded protein is CASSPDGGGTEAFF. The chain carries TRBV11-2 and TRBJ1-1; D perhaps matches TRBD1 (5 bases). Per the germline V gene, CDR1 is SGHAT and CDR2 is FQNNGV. This CDR3 contains 14 residues. Trimming shortened V by 5 bases and J by 5 bases, and 15 bases separated the two germline ends.

As to this clone: The identical CDR3 is also encoded by other nucleotide sequences in the sample. The CDR3 region is CASSQDRAYGYTF. The DNA for the CDR3 is TGTGCCAGCTCCCAGGACAGGGCTTATGGCTACACCTTC. The gene calls are TRBV18 and TRBJ1-2, with 8 bases fitting TRBD1. Germline CDR1 is KGHSH and CDR2 is LQKENI. V shed 6 bases, J shed 5 bases, and the junction held 5 bases outside the gene matches. The CDR3 runs to 13 residues.

This rearrangement joins TRBV5-1 to TRBJ1-4; unclear D gene. This CDR3 has 13 residues. V lost 0 bases to trimming and J lost 3 bases, with 3 bases between them. In germline, CDR1 is SGHRS, CDR2 YFSETQ. Here the CDR3 reads CASSLGANEKLFF. CDR3 sequence (DNA): TGCGCCAGCAGCTTGGGAGCTAATGAAAAACTGTTTTTT.

The rearrangement links TRBV7-6 to TRBJ2-2, with 8 bases matching TRBD1. The trim removed 5 bases at V and 1 base at J, leaving 9 bases unmatched. The CDR3 has 17 amino acids. Germline lookup yields CDR1 SGHVS and CDR2 FNYEAQ. The CDR3 spells CASSLGPGQVNTGELFF. The CDR3 region has the DNA TGTGCCAGCAGCCTAGGCCCGGGACAGGTGAACACCGGGGAGCTGTTTTTT.

The rearrangement uses TRBV7-6 and TRBJ2-3; 14 bases match TRBD2. There are 16 residues in the CDR3. V lost 5 bases and J lost 5; bases outside the gene matches: 6. Germline V CDR1 and CDR2: SGHVS, FNYEAQ. The CDR3 protein is CASSPGTSGRIDTQYF. The CDR3 DNA is TGTGCCAGCAGCCCTGGGACTAGCGGGAGAATAGATACGCAGTATTTT.

V and J are TRBV18 and TRBJ1-2, with TRBD1 identical over 7 bases. CDR3 length: 14 residues. Germline trimming cut 2 bases from V and 9 bases from J; bases unmatched to any gene: 9. The germline V gene encodes CDR1 KGHSH and CDR2 LQKENI. CDR3 region: CASSPGQGENRYTF. The DNA for the CDR3 is TGTGCCAGCTCACCAGGCCAGGGGGAGAATCGCTACACCTTC.

A few counts support this clone. V is TRBV7-9 and J is TRBJ2-7; 9 bases line up with TRBD1. Germline loops: CDR1 SEHNR, CDR2 FQNEAQ (reference sequence). V shed 3 bases, J shed 4 bases, and the junction held 7 bases outside the gene matches. The CDR3 is made up of 15 amino acids. The CDR3 sequence is CASSLLGQGQYEQYF. CDR3 nucleotide sequence: TGTGCCAGCAGCTTGTTGGGACAGGGCCAATACGAGCAGTACTTC.

The V and J genes are TRBV6-6 and TRBJ2-4; 8 bases align to TRBD1. From germline, CDR1 is MNHNY and CDR2 SVGAGI (reference sequence). Trimming removed 5 bases from V and 0 bases from J; junction bases left unmatched: 21. The CDR3 covers 21 residues. CDR3 in DNA: TGTGCCAGCAGTCGGGACAGGCCTGGTTCTTACCCTCGTCTAGCCAAAAACATTCAGTACTTC. It encodes CASSRDRPGSYPRLAKNIQYF.

The chain couples TRBV28 to TRBJ2-1; possibly TRBD2 for D (5 bases). CDR1 is MDHEN, CDR2 SYDVKM, per germline. The V and J ends lost 3 bases and 5 bases respectively, with 8 bases between them. The CDR3 is 13 residues long. The CDR3 sequence: CASSFRGHNEQFF. The CDR3 DNA follows: TGTGCCAGCAGTTTCCGGGGTCACAATGAGCAGTTCTTC.